One and the same sample provided the 22 T cell receptor beta chains below, sequenced in a study of OX40 agonist ivuxolimab in advanced cancers. This table comes from immunoSEQ multiplex PCR, and its TCRdb copy is limited to in-frame clones, with some not included. The sample has over 25,000 clones; approximately 86% are singletons. The sample consisted of CD4+ or CD8+ T cells sorted from blood, taken in a trial of the OX40 agonist ivuxolimab. The receptors derive from an adult with an advanced solid tumor such as melanoma, head and neck, liver or kidney cancer.

The chain couples TRBV12-5 to TRBJ1-5, with D unresolved. This CDR3 is built from 11 residues. V lost 4 bases to trimming and J lost 3 bases, with 1 base between them. CDR1 and CDR2 (germline): LGHNT, FRNRAP. CDR3 sequence: CASGYNQPQHF. In DNA form, the CDR3 reads TGTGCTAGTGGTTACAATCAGCCCCAGCATTTT. The full variable domain, in which reference TRBV12-5 and TRBJ1-5 provide the parts outside the CDR3, is DARVTQTPRHKVTEMGQEVTMRCQPILGHNTVFWYRQTMMQGLELLAYFRNRAPLDDSGMPKDRFSAEMPDATLATLKIQPSEPRDSAVYFCASGYNQPQHFGDGTRLSIL.

V and J are TRBV28 and TRBJ2-7; D is uncertain. With 4 bases removed from V and 0 bases from J, the gap between germline ends came to 10 bases. Germline CDR1 MDHEN, CDR2 SYDVKM. The CDR3 is 14 residues long. The CDR3, as DNA: TGTGCCAGCAGTTACCCCTCAGGCTCCTACGAGCAGTACTTC. It encodes CASSYPSGSYEQYF.

The genes are TRBV28 and TRBJ1-5; D uncertain. The CDR3 is made up of 11 amino acids. CDR1 MDHEN and CDR2 SYDVKM come from the germline V gene. The V and J ends lost 3 bases and 9 bases respectively, with 6 bases between them. In DNA form, the CDR3 reads TGTGCCAGCAGTTTCCTCACGCCCCAGCATTTT. Translation: CASSFLTPQHF.

The chain has TRBV29-1 and TRBJ2-7; 9 bases map to TRBD2. Trimming at V came to 4 bases and at J to 3 bases, leaving 10 bases not matched to a gene. This CDR3 has 15 residues. The germline V gene has CDR1 SQVTM and CDR2 ANQGSEA. The CDR3 DNA sequence: TGCAGCGTTGGAGGGGTCGGGACTAGCTTCTACGAGCAGTACTTC. It is translated as CSVGGVGTSFYEQYF.

The V and J genes are TRBV6-1 and TRBJ2-7; D tentatively reads TRBD1 or TRBD2 (5 bases each). CDR1 MNHNS and CDR2 SASEGT come from the germline V gene. CDR3 length: 16 amino acids. V was cut by 0 bases and J by 3 bases, with 15 bases left in between. CDR3 nucleotides: TGTGCCAGCAGTGAAGCTGCTTGGGACGCGAGCTACGAGCAGTACTTC. Translating it yields CASSEAAWDASYEQYF.

The gene calls are TRBV27 and TRBJ2-7; 9 nucleotides agree with TRBD1. This CDR3 region has 16 residues. From germline, CDR1 is MNHEY and CDR2 SMNVEV (reference sequence). J was trimmed by 3 bases and V by 1 base; bases with no gene match: 7. For the CDR3, the DNA is TGTGCCAGCAGTTTATATGGGACAGGGAATAACTACGAGCAGTACTTC. Translated: CASSLYGTGNNYEQYF.

The chain uses TRBV2 and TRBJ2-5; 16 nucleotides match TRBD2. Germline V lookup: CDR1 SNHLY, CDR2 FYNNEI. Losses at the gene ends were 6 bases for V and 0 bases for J; bases not matched to a gene: 7. CDR3 length: 18 amino acids. As DNA, the CDR3 is TGTGCCAGCAGCGGGACTAGCGGGGGGGAATGGAACCAAGAGACCCAGTACTTC. Translation gives CASSGTSGGEWNQETQYF. The full variable domain, completed using reference TRBV2 and TRBJ2-5, is EPEVTQTPSHQVTQMGQEVILRCVPISNHLYFYWYRQILGQKVEFLVSFYNNEISEKSEIFDDQFSVERPDGSNFTLKIRSTKLEDSAMYFCASSGTSGGEWNQETQYFGPGTRLLVL.

This chain joins TRBV19 and TRBJ2-4; possible D gene TRBD1, 6 bases. Germline V CDR1 and CDR2: LNHDA, SQIVND (reference sequence). V lost 1 base to trimming and J lost 7 bases, with 14 bases between them. The CDR3 extends over 15 amino acids. Here the CDR3 reads CASSIVSGGQNIQYF. CDR3 DNA: TGTGCCAGTAGTATAGTATCCGGAGGACAGAACATTCAGTACTTC. Full variable domain (outside the CDR3, taken from reference TRBV19 and TRBJ2-4): DGGITQSPKYLFRKEGQNVTLSCEQNLNHDAMYWYRQDPGQGLRLIYYSQIVNDFQKGDIAEGYSVSREKKESFPLTVTSAQKNPTAFYLCASSIVSGGQNIQYFGAGTRLSVL.

This clone was picked up a small number of times. This sequence joins TRBV4-1 and TRBJ1-5; D is unclear. The CDR3 is 13 amino acids. CDR1 and CDR2 from the germline V gene are MGHRA and YSYEKL. Trimming removed 3 bases from V and 7 bases from J, with 10 bases in between. The CDR3 protein is CASSQNLGQPQHF. The CDR3 DNA reads TGCGCCAGCAGCCAGAACCTTGGGCAGCCCCAGCATTTT.

This chain joins TRBV7-9 and TRBJ1-4; no clear D. Germline CDR1 SEHNR, CDR2 FQNEAQ (reference sequence). V lost 3 bases and J 0 bases, leaving 11 bases between the germline ends. The CDR3 length is 16 residues. The CDR3 DNA reads as TGTGCCAGCAGCTTGTTAGCCGGGACAACTAATGAAAAACTGTTTTTT. This gives the protein CASSLLAGTTNEKLFF.

The chain joins TRBV7-2 to TRBJ2-2; D uncertain. Germline lookup yields CDR1 SGHTA and CDR2 FQGNSA. V was clipped by 0 bases and J by 2 bases, with 10 bases between them. The CDR3 length is 16 residues. This CDR3 is CASSLAGGINTGELFF. CDR3 nucleotides: TGTGCCAGCAGCTTAGCGGGCGGAATAAACACCGGGGAGCTGTTTTTT.

This clone was seen only a few times. The rearrangement links TRBV5-6 to TRBJ2-7; D may match TRBD1 or TRBD2 (5 bases each). The CDR3 is 15 amino acids. Per the germline V gene, CDR1 is SGHDT and CDR2 is YYEEEE. V dropped 4 bases and J dropped 5 bases, with 19 bases sitting between them. CDR3: CASSPAGGLSDEQYF. For the CDR3, the DNA is TGTGCCAGCAGCCCGGCTGGGGGATTGTCTGACGAGCAGTACTTC.

The genes are TRBV6-6 and TRBJ2-7; 9 bases match TRBD2. In germline, CDR1 is MNHNY, CDR2 SVGAGI (reference sequence). The CDR3 is 15 amino acids. V shed 5 bases and J 3 bases; nucleotides not matched to a gene: 8. CDR3 sequence: CASSTGLAGFYEQYF. The DNA of the CDR3 is TGTGCCAGCAGTACTGGTCTAGCGGGATTCTACGAGCAGTACTTC.

The genes are TRBV6-5 and TRBJ2-7, with TRBD2 as a possible D gene (5 bases). Trimming removed 5 bases at V and 3 bases at J, with 5 bases between. The germline gives CDR1 MNHEY, CDR2 SVGAGI. This CDR3 comprises 11 residues. The CDR3 loop is CASSGGYEQYF. For the CDR3, the DNA is TGTGCCAGCAGTGGAGGCTACGAGCAGTACTTC.

The J gene is TRBJ2-1, the V gene TRBV5-4; 7 positions match TRBD2. The length of the CDR3 is 13 residues. J lost 9 bases, V lost 6 bases, and 9 bases had no gene match. Germline V gene lookup returns CDR1 SGHNT and CDR2 YYREEE (reference sequence). The CDR3: CASTPMGEGEQFF. The CDR3 DNA sequence: TGTGCCAGCACCCCGATGGGGGAGGGTGAGCAGTTCTTC. Looking up the rest from reference TRBV5-4 and TRBJ2-1 gives the full variable domain: ETGVTQSPTHLIKTRGQQVTLRCSSQSGHNTVSWYQQALGQGPQFIFQYYREEENGRGNFPPRFSGLQFPNYSSELNVNALELDDSALYLCASTPMGEGEQFFGPGTRLTVL.

This chain links TRBV4-1 with TRBJ2-4; 9 bases agree with TRBD1. Looked up from germline, CDR1 is MGHRA and CDR2 is YSYEKL. With 6 bases clipped from V and 7 bases from J, the junction kept 10 bases outside the gene matches. The CDR3 contains 15 residues. CDR3 sequence: CASSAGATGGNIQYF. DNA for the CDR3: TGCGCCAGCAGTGCGGGGGCGACAGGGGGGAACATTCAGTACTTC.

V gene TRBV4-2 combines with J gene TRBJ2-7; TRBD2 aligns across 9 bases. There are 14 residues in the CDR3. The ends lost 4 bases at V and 3 bases at J; junction bases unmatched: 4. Germline V gene sequence: CDR1 LGHNA, CDR2 YNFKEQ. The CDR3 region is CASSPGLAVYEQYF. As DNA, the CDR3 is TGTGCCAGCAGCCCGGGACTAGCTGTCTACGAGCAGTACTTC.

The chain couples TRBV7-9 to TRBJ2-3; TRBD2 is a possible D gene (5 bases). V was trimmed by 1 base and J by 0 bases, leaving 8 bases between them. Germline values: CDR1 SEHNR, CDR2 FQNEAQ (reference sequence). The CDR3 loop spans 15 amino acids. CDR3 sequence reads: CASSLDGDSTDTQYF. The CDR3 DNA follows: TGTGCCAGCAGCTTAGACGGGGATAGCACAGATACGCAGTATTTT.

The chain joins TRBV10-2 to TRBJ2-3; D is uncertain. From germline, CDR1 is WSHSY and CDR2 SAAADI. This CDR3 has 11 amino acids. The ends were cut back, 10 bases at V and 6 bases at J, with 11 bases in the middle. CDR3 sequence (DNA): TGCGCCACGCTCATGGGTGATACGCAGTATTTT. Its protein is CATLMGDTQYF.

V and J are TRBV28 and TRBJ1-2, with D perhaps matching TRBD1 (6 bases). Germline lookup yields CDR1 MDHEN and CDR2 SYDVKM. The V end lost 7 bases, the J end lost 5 bases, and 26 bases lay between the germline ends. The CDR3 runs to 17 residues. The CDR3 loop reads CASTENEIGGLGYGYTF. The CDR3 coding sequence is TGTGCCAGCACCGAGAATGAGATTGGGGGGCTTGGGTATGGCTACACCTTC.

The chain uses TRBV11-1 and TRBJ2-7; the match to TRBD2 covers 11 bases. The junction had 7 bases not matched to a gene; V was cut back by 5 bases and J by 7 bases. Per the germline V gene, CDR1 is SGHAT and CDR2 is FQDESV (reference sequence). This CDR3 spans 14 amino acids. The CDR3: CASSTTSGSREQYF. CDR3 DNA sequence: TGTGCCAGCAGCACCACTAGCGGGAGTCGGGAGCAGTACTTC.

The V and J genes are TRBV27 and TRBJ1-6; D is perhaps TRBD1 (5 bases). Germline V gives CDR1 MNHEY, CDR2 SMNVEV (reference sequence). This CDR3 is 14 amino acids long. V shed 6 bases and J shed 7 bases, with 13 bases lying between them. This chain's CDR3 is CASRSGLLNSPLHF. CDR3 nucleotides: TGTGCCAGCAGATCGGGACTATTGAATTCACCCCTCCACTTT.